This TCR beta chain was retrieved from a study of T-cell reconstitution after alpha-beta-depleted transplantation in children. This clonotype was seen many times. The authors prepared the TCRbeta library with unique molecular identifiers. TCRdb analysed the PCR reads with MiXCR anew, one entry per CDR3 protein. The table lists over 150,000 distinct CDR3 sequences, under 8.5% of them singletons. The receptor's source is a boy between 2 and 10 years old with acute lymphoblastic leukemia, due to receive a stem cell transplant. The material sequenced was PBMCs, taken before TCRalphabeta/CD19-depleted stem cell transplant.

CDR3 coding DNA: TGTGCCAGCAGCTCCCGGGACAGGGTACGGGAGCAGTTCTTC. This translates into CASSSRDRVREQFF. The V gene is TRBV7-8, the J gene TRBJ2-1; 9 bases are a match to TRBD1. With V trimmed by 4 bases and J by 10 bases, 8 bases remained unmatched. The CDR3 consists of 14 residues. Germline V CDR1 and CDR2: SGHVS, FQNEAQ.